Sequencing of this TCR beta chain was carried out in a study of blood T cell repertoires in COVID-19. Participant age was about 18 to 89 years, and participants resided in around 24 US areas. This CDR3 is built from 16 residues. Trimming shortened V by 0 bases and J by 0 bases, and 11 bases separated the two germline ends. Germline V gene data show CDR1 as SGHNT and CDR2 as YYREEE (reference sequence). Repertoires were generated with immunoSEQ multiplex PCR, while TCRdb's copy carries only in-frame clones and drops some. The data contain some 160,000 clones, roughly 88% of them singletons. This receptor was identified in a woman aged 45-65 years who had recovered from COVID-19. Material: PBMCs or T cells enriched from blood (not recorded which). The V call is TRBV5-4, the J call TRBJ2-3; no firm D call. The chain's CDR3 is CASSLGGLTSTDTQYF. CDR3 sequence (DNA): TGTGCCAGCAGCTTGGGAGGCTTAACTAGCACAGATACGCAGTATTTT.